The 32 T cell receptor beta chains below come from one sample, sequenced in a study of T cell repertoires in cytomegalovirus infection. TCRdb redid the calling of the reads with MiXCR, one entry per CDR3 protein. The data show hundreds of thousands of distinct CDR3 sequences, with approximately 24% seen just once and roughly 8% held by the top ten. Specimen: CD8+ T cells from PBMCs. These receptors originate from a human donor in good health (CMV status not recorded). Some clones in this sample may be carry-over from other donors' samples.

The rearrangement uses TRBV4-2 and TRBJ2-2, with 7 positions matching TRBD2. V shed 3 bases and J 2 bases; nucleotides not matched to a gene: 6. The length of the CDR3 is 16 residues. Germline loops: CDR1 LGHNA, CDR2 YNFKEQ. The CDR3 loop is CASSHERGLNTGELFF. CDR3 nucleotides: TGTGCCAGCAGCCATGAGCGGGGACTCAACACCGGGGAGCTGTTTTTT.

The table lists this clonotype with a few counts. The chain couples TRBV12-5 to TRBJ1-2; 7 bases match TRBD1. Per germline, CDR1 LGHNT and CDR2 FRNRAP. The CDR3 runs to 14 residues. Losses at the gene ends were 5 bases for V and 6 bases for J; bases not matched to a gene: 9. The chain's CDR3 is CASGDRTGEDGYTF. In DNA, the CDR3 is TGTGCTAGTGGTGACCGGACAGGTGAAGATGGCTACACCTTC.

The V call is TRBV4-3, the J call TRBJ1-1; D not resolved. In germline, CDR1 is LGHNA, CDR2 YSLEER. The CDR3 is made up of 13 amino acids. The V end was cut by 3 bases, the J end by 3 bases, with 8 bases between. The DNA of the CDR3 is TGCGCCAGCAGCCATGAGGGTGACACTGAAGCTTTCTTT. This translates into CASSHEGDTEAFF.

The CDR3 region has the DNA TGTGCCAGCAGCTGGACTAACAATGAGCAGTTCTTC. Its protein product is CASSWTNNEQFF. This sequence joins TRBV5-6 and TRBJ2-1, with a weak D call TRBD2 (6 bases). The CDR3 contains 12 residues. The V end was cut by 3 bases, the J end by 5 bases, with 6 bases between. Germline values: CDR1 SGHDT, CDR2 YYEEEE. Based on the CDR3 plus reference TRBV5-6 and TRBJ2-1, the full variable domain is DAGVTQSPTHLIKTRGQQVTLRCSPKSGHDTVSWYQQALGQGPQFIFQYYEEEERQRGNFPDRFSGHQFPNYSSELNVNALLLGDSALYLCASSWTNNEQFFGPGTRLTVL.

This clonotype was counted at least ten times. This chain connects TRBV23-1 to TRBJ1-5; TRBD1 aligns across 7 bases. TRBV23-1 is marked as an open reading frame, function uncertain. The V and J ends lost 7 bases and 0 bases, in that order; junction bases with no gene match: 15. This CDR3 contains 18 residues. CDR3 sequence: CASTLVTGTGSSNQPQHF. CDR3 DNA: TGCGCCAGCACTCTTGTGACAGGGACGGGGAGTAGCAATCAGCCCCAGCATTTT.

This clonotype was seen many times. CDR3 loop: CASSTGQEYYGYTF. Written as DNA, the CDR3 is TGTGCCAGCAGCACCGGACAGGAGTACTATGGCTACACCTTC. The chain employs TRBV7-9 and TRBJ1-2; TRBD1 agrees at 7 bases. V was clipped by 5 bases and J by 3 bases; unmatched bases: 6. Germline values: CDR1 SEHNR, CDR2 FQNEAQ (reference sequence). The length of the CDR3 is 14 residues.

This clonotype was detected many times. The chain uses TRBV7-2 and TRBJ2-7, with 9 bases matching TRBD2. The CDR3 loop spans 15 amino acids. Germline loops: CDR1 SGHTA, CDR2 FQGNSA. The trim removed 5 bases at V and 7 bases at J, leaving 12 bases unmatched. The CDR3 here is CASSPLAGGPREQYV. The CDR3, as DNA: TGTGCCAGCAGCCCCTTGGCGGGGGGGCCCCGGGAGCAGTACGTC.

Note on this clonotype: Germline is not matched at one junction end, which may reflect a read error. The rearrangement links TRBV6-2 or TRBV6-3 to TRBJ2-1; D gene ambiguous. The CDR3 extends over 13 amino acids. The V gene's germline CDR1 is MNHEY and CDR2 SVGEGT. DNA for the CDR3: TGTGCCAGCAGTTACGCCTCCTCCAATGAGCAGTTCTTC. It specifies CASSYASSNEQFF.

The gene calls are TRBV11-1 and TRBJ2-7; the match to TRBD2 covers 8 bases. The junction had 10 bases not matched to a gene; V was cut back by 3 bases and J by 3 bases. The germline CDR1 and CDR2 sequences are SGHAT and FQDESV (reference sequence). CDR3 size: 16 residues. The CDR3 bases are TGTGCCAGCAGCTTTTCCCTGCGGGGGGCCGACTACGAGCAGTACTTC. It is translated as CASSFSLRGADYEQYF.

The chain carries TRBV4-3 and TRBJ2-5; D is uncertain. V was cut by 1 base and J by 0 bases, with 12 bases left in between. The CDR3 runs to 16 residues. Germline CDR1 and CDR2: LGHNA and YSLEER. The CDR3 loop is CASSQGTALYQETQYF. The CDR3 DNA follows: TGCGCCAGCAGCCAAGGGACCGCCTTGTACCAAGAGACCCAGTACTTC.

Only a few counts were recorded for this clonotype. V usage is TRBV7-9 and J usage is TRBJ2-1, with no clear D. The germline gives CDR1 SEHNR, CDR2 FQNEAQ (reference sequence). Trimming took 4 bases from V and 10 from J, leaving 11 bases between them. The CDR3 runs to 12 residues. CDR3 sequence reads: CASSWKRTEQFF. The CDR3 nucleotides read TGTGCCAGCAGCTGGAAGAGGACGGAGCAGTTCTTC.

The rearrangement uses TRBV29-1 and TRBJ2-1, with D perhaps TRBD2 (6 bases). The length of the CDR3 is 12 residues. Between the trimmed V and J ends, which lost 7 bases and 6 bases, there was a span of 13 bases. From germline, CDR1 is SQVTM and CDR2 ANQGSEA. CDR3 amino acids: CSAQGAGNEQFF. Written as DNA, the CDR3 is TGCAGCGCCCAGGGAGCGGGCAATGAGCAGTTCTTC.

The J gene is TRBJ2-2, the V gene TRBV25-1, with a possible D match to TRBD2 (5 bases). The CDR3 totals 13 residues. The germline CDR1 and CDR2 sequences are MGHDK and SYGVNS. V was cut by 3 bases and J by 7 bases, with 9 bases left in between. The CDR3 DNA reads as TGTGCCAGCAGTGAGTTGGGAGTCGGGGAGCTGTTTTTT. As protein: CASSELGVGELFF.

This clonotype has more than one count but fewer than ten. This chain joins TRBV4-1 and TRBJ2-1, with TRBD1 matching 10 bases. The J segment lost 2 bases and the V segment lost 2 bases, leaving 3 bases of the junction unmatched. CDR1 and CDR2 (germline): MGHRA, YSYEKL. The CDR3 consists of 16 residues. The CDR3 DNA reads as TGCGCCAGCAGCCAACCCGACAGGGGGCCCTACAATGAGCAGTTCTTC. The encoded protein is CASSQPDRGPYNEQFF.

This rearrangement joins TRBV29-1 to TRBJ1-2; tentative D call: TRBD1 (6 bases). Trimming stripped 7 bases from V and 0 bases from J, with 9 bases between. Germline V CDR1 and CDR2: SQVTM, ANQGSEA. The CDR3 extends over 12 amino acids. This CDR3 is CSAQGSNYGYTF. The CDR3 DNA follows: TGCAGCGCACAGGGCTCTAACTATGGCTACACCTTC.

In this sample, this clonotype turned up many times. V usage is TRBV7-9 and J usage is TRBJ2-2; D ambiguous. In germline, CDR1 is SEHNR, CDR2 FQNEAQ (reference sequence). V was shortened by 4 bases and J by 6 bases, with 12 bases between the two germline ends. The CDR3 loop spans 14 amino acids. CDR3 protein: CASSSQSGPGELFF. The CDR3 DNA sequence: TGTGCCAGCAGCTCACAGTCCGGTCCCGGGGAGCTGTTTTTT. The entire variable domain, with the rest obtained from reference TRBV7-9 and TRBJ2-2, is as follows: DTGVSQNPRHKITKRGQNVTFRCDPISEHNRLYWYRQTLGQGPEFLTYFQNEAQLEKSRLLSDRFSAERPKGSFSTLEIQRTEQGDSAMYLCASSSQSGPGELFFGEGSRLTVL.

The chain is built from TRBV6-4 and TRBJ2-7; 7 positions match TRBD1. CDR1 is MRHNA and CDR2 is SNTAGT in the germline V gene. The ends lost 6 bases at V and 0 bases at J; junction bases unmatched: 5. The CDR3 sequence is 14 residues long. The CDR3 loop is CASRPGGNSYEQYF. CDR3 coding DNA: TGTGCCAGCAGACCAGGGGGAAACTCCTACGAGCAGTACTTC.

This clonotype showed up just a few times. The chain combines TRBV28 with TRBJ2-7; possible D gene TRBD1, 5 bases. The CDR3 contains 13 residues. Germline CDR1 is MDHEN and CDR2 is SYDVKM. Trimming removed 7 bases from V and 2 bases from J, with 12 bases in between. In DNA form, the CDR3 reads TGTGCCAGCAAACCCCCAGGGACCTACGAGCAGTACGTC. Translating gives CASKPPGTYEQYV.

This clonotype appeared many times. The chain recombines TRBV7-9 with TRBJ2-3; 12 bases fit TRBD2. This CDR3 is built from 17 residues. Germline CDR1 reads SEHNR; CDR2 reads FQNEAQ (reference sequence). The trim removed 4 bases at V and 3 bases at J, leaving 8 bases unmatched. DNA for the CDR3: TGTGCCAGCAGCTATCCGCTAGCGGGGGGGTCGACAGATACGCAGTATTTT. It codes for CASSYPLAGGSTDTQYF. Full variable domain (rest looked up from reference TRBV7-9 and TRBJ2-3): DTGVSQNPRHKITKRGQNVTFRCDPISEHNRLYWYRQTLGQGPEFLTYFQNEAQLEKSRLLSDRFSAERPKGSFSTLEIQRTEQGDSAMYLCASSYPLAGGSTDTQYFGPGTRLTVL.

This clonotype was observed many times. The chain's CDR3 is CASSPLPGMALTTDNEQFF. The CDR3 nucleotides read TGTGCCAGCAGCCCTCTCCCCGGGATGGCTTTAACCACCGACAATGAGCAGTTCTTC. The V gene is TRBV27, the J gene TRBJ2-1; the D gene is possibly TRBD2 (5 bases). Trimming cost V 6 bases and J 5 bases, with 29 bases left between them. From germline, CDR1 is MNHEY and CDR2 SMNVEV (reference sequence). The CDR3 length is 19 residues.

This clonotype was counted ten times or more. The CDR3 DNA reads as TGTGCCACCAGCTTAAGCCCAGGGAACACTGAAGCTTTCTTT. Protein sequence: CATSLSPGNTEAFF. J is TRBJ1-1 and V is TRBV15; D not resolved. Trimming removed 5 bases from V and 1 base from J, with 11 bases in between. Per germline, CDR1 LNHNV and CDR2 YYDKDF (reference sequence). This CDR3 is 14 amino acids long.

As for this clonotype: Sequence at one end of the junction differs from germline and may be a read error. The V gene is TRBV4-2, the J gene TRBJ1-1; D unclear. The CDR3 loop spans 14 amino acids. Germline assignment: CDR1 LGHNA and CDR2 YNFKEQ. The CDR3 nucleotides read TGTGACAGCAGCCAGCACACAGAAGTCCGGGAAGCTTTCTTT. Translation gives CDSSQHTEVREAFF.

This clonotype turned up a few times. V usage is TRBV4-1 and J usage is TRBJ2-7; the D is unclear. The CDR3 consists of 15 residues. Trimming removed 0 bases at V and 1 base at J, with 10 bases between. Germline CDR1 MGHRA, CDR2 YSYEKL. The CDR3 sequence: CASSQDSLGSYEQYF. The DNA for the CDR3 is TGCGCCAGCAGCCAAGATAGTTTGGGTTCCTACGAGCAGTACTTC.

This clonotype was found a few times. The chain uses TRBV2 and TRBJ2-7; tentatively, D is TRBD1 (5 bases). The V gene's germline CDR1 is SNHLY and CDR2 FYNNEI. V was cut by 1 base and J by 3 bases, with 7 bases left in between. The CDR3 has 13 amino acids. CDR3 DNA: TGTGCCAGCAGTGAAGAGACAGACTACGAGCAGTACTTC. Translated, it gives CASSEETDYEQYF.

This clonotype was seen a few times. The V gene is TRBV6-6, the J gene TRBJ2-7, with D tentatively TRBD1 (5 bases). Germline CDR1 and CDR2: MNHNY and SVGAGI (reference sequence). Trimming took 0 bases from V and 4 from J, leaving 16 bases between them. CDR3 length equals 16 residues. The CDR3 loop is CASSYSQVPDLYEQYV. The CDR3 coding sequence is TGTGCCAGCAGTTACTCACAGGTCCCCGATCTATACGAGCAGTACGTC.

The J gene is TRBJ2-1, the V gene TRBV14; D perhaps matches TRBD2 (7 bases). The V gene lost 7 bases and the J gene lost 6 bases, with 19 bases spanning the gap. This CDR3 has 15 residues. The germline V gene has CDR1 SGHDN and CDR2 FVKESK. CDR3 DNA: TGTGCCAGCAACTACGGCGGGGGCTGGGCCAATGAGCAGTTCTTC. Amino acid sequence: CASNYGGGWANEQFF. The variable domain in full, completed from reference TRBV14 and TRBJ2-1, reads EAGVTQFPSHSVIEKGQTVTLRCDPISGHDNLYWYRRVMGKEIKFLLHFVKESKQDESGMPNNRFLAERTGGTYSTLKVQPAELEDSGVYFCASNYGGGWANEQFFGPGTRLTVL.

The genes are TRBV6-6 and TRBJ2-7; unclear D gene. This CDR3 spans 11 amino acids. Germline CDR1 reads MNHNY; CDR2 reads SVGAGI (reference sequence). Here the CDR3 DNA reads TGTGTCAGCAGTTCTGCGGCCGAGCAGTACGTC. Protein product: CVSSSAAEQYV.

This clonotype has more than one count but fewer than ten. The V call is TRBV11-2, the J call TRBJ2-2, with a possible D match to TRBD1 (6 bases). In germline, CDR1 is SGHAT, CDR2 FQNNGV. The CDR3 has 16 residues. Trimming shortened V by 1 base and J by 5 bases, and 14 bases separated the two germline ends. The CDR3 DNA reads TGTGCCAGCAGCTTAGGGAACAGGGTCTGGACCGGGGAGCTGTTTTTT. Residues: CASSLGNRVWTGELFF.

CDR3: CASSPQDRIRTDTQYF. DNA of the CDR3: TGTGCCAGCAGCCCGCAAGACAGGATTCGAACAGATACGCAGTATTTT. This chain connects TRBV7-9 to TRBJ2-3; a weak D match, TRBD1 (6 bases). V lost 5 bases to trimming and J lost 3 bases, with 18 bases between them. This CDR3 comprises 16 residues. Germline V gives CDR1 SEHNR, CDR2 FQNEAQ (reference sequence).

The chain combines TRBV6-2 or TRBV6-3 with TRBJ1-1; unclear D gene. V dropped 7 bases and J dropped 4 bases, with 13 bases sitting between them. Germline assignment: CDR1 MNHEY and CDR2 SVGEGT. The length of the CDR3 is 13 residues. CDR3 nucleotides: TGTGCCAGCAATCGGAGGGAAACCACTGAAGCTTTCTTT. Residues: CASNRRETTEAFF.

This clonotype came up many times. The chain couples TRBV28 to TRBJ1-6; D perhaps matches TRBD1 (6 bases). V was pared by 2 bases and J by 0 bases, with 14 bases between. CDR3 length: 18 amino acids. From germline, CDR1 is MDHEN and CDR2 SYDVKM. The CDR3 DNA sequence: TGTGCCAGCAGTTTAAGGTTGGGGGGCCCCTCCTATAATTCACCCCTCCACTTT. Residues: CASSLRLGGPSYNSPLHF.

This clonotype was detected many times. The rearrangement joins TRBV12-3 or TRBV12-4 to TRBJ2-7, with 8 bases matching TRBD1. Losses at the gene ends were 6 bases for V and 4 bases for J; bases not matched to a gene: 8. The CDR3 contains 14 residues. In DNA form, the CDR3 reads TGTGCCAGCAGGTCGGACAGGGACCAGTACGAGCAGTACTTC. Its protein product is CASRSDRDQYEQYF.